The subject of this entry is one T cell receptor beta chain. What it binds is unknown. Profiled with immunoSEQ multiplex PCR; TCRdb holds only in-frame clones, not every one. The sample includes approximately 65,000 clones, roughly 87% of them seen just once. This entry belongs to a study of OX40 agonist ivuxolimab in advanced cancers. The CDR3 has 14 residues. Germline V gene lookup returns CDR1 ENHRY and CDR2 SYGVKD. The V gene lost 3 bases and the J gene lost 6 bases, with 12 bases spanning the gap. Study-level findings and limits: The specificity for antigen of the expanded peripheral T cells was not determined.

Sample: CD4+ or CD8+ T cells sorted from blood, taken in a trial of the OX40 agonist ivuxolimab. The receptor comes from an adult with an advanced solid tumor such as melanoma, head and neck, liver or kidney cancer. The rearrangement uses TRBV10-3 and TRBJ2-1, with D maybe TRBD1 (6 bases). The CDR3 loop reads CAISERGQTNEQFF. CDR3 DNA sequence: TGTGCCATCAGTGAACGCGGACAGACCAATGAGCAGTTCTTC.